These T cell receptor beta chains were read from a single sample in a study of control samples from healthy donors and cancer patients. Data came from immunoSEQ multiplex PCR; TCRdb stores just in-frame clones and leaves some out. The sample has 110,000 to 150,000 clones, roughly 90% seen once. The source material was blood. These receptors were collected from a man aged 25-40 years in good health. The CDR3 runs from the conserved cysteine through the conserved F or W. D genes are given only for firm matches. Expanded clones are given a class, and other clones once, few, many or no size at all.

J gene	V gene	D gene	clone size	CDR3 protein	CDR3 DNA
TRBJ1-6	TRBV19	.	.	CASSIWNSPLHF	TGTGCCAGTAGTATCTGGAATTCACCCCTCCACTTT
TRBJ1-1	TRBV6-5	.	.	CASSRLNTEAFF	TGTGCCAGCAGCAGATTGAACACTGAAGCTTTCTTT
TRBJ2-1	TRBV15	.	.	CATSGQSNYNEQFF	TGTGCCACCAGTGGCCAGAGTAATTACAATGAGCAGTTCTTC
TRBJ1-4	TRBV6-6	TRBD1	.	CASSLTGATNEKLFF	TGTGCCAGCAGTCTTACAGGGGCAACTAATGAAAAACTGTTTTTT
TRBJ2-3	TRBV2	TRBD1	.	CASSTDREDTQYF	TGTGCCAGCAGCACGGACAGGGAAGATACGCAGTATTTT
TRBJ2-2	TRBV7-2	.	.	CASSFMAGGELFF	TGTGCCAGCAGCTTCATGGCAGGCGGGGAGCTGTTTTTT
TRBJ2-7	TRBV3-1/TRBV3-2	.	.	CASSQASPIGEQYF	TGTGCCAGCAGCCAAGCCTCCCCTATTGGCGAGCAGTACTTC
TRBJ2-4	TRBV11-2	TRBD2	once	CASSARLAGVENIQYF	TGTGCCAGCAGCGCAAGACTAGCGGGAGTGGAAAACATTCAGTACTTC
TRBJ2-3	TRBV5-1	TRBD2	once	CASSLPGLETTDTQYF	TGCGCCAGCAGCTTACCGGGACTAGAAACCACAGATACGCAGTATTTT
TRBJ1-1	TRBV27	.	few	CASRKTGNTEAFF	TGTGCCAGCAGGAAGACAGGGAACACTGAAGCTTTCTTT
TRBJ2-7	TRBV4-1	.	.	CASSQDPGRFDEQYF	TGCGCCAGCAGCCAAGATCCCGGGAGATTCGACGAGCAGTACTTC
TRBJ2-7	TRBV2	.	few	CASRPGPPYEQYF	TGTGCCAGCAGGCCCGGACCCCCCTACGAGCAGTACTTC
TRBJ2-5	TRBV19	TRBD2	.	CASSRGLAGGGETQYF	TGTGCCAGTAGTAGGGGACTAGCGGGAGGCGGAGAGACCCAGTACTTC
TRBJ2-1	TRBV5-1	TRBD2	.	CASSLSPGGGNEQFF	TGCGCCAGCAGCTTGTCTCCGGGAGGGGGCAATGAGCAGTTCTTC
TRBJ1-1	TRBV13	.	.	CASIGAMNTEAFF	TGTGCCAGCATCGGAGCCATGAACACTGAAGCTTTCTTT
TRBJ1-4	TRBV5-6	.	.	CASSITVATNEKLFF	TGTGCCAGCAGCATAACAGTGGCAACTAATGAAAAACTGTTTTTT
TRBJ1-5	TRBV7-9	TRBD1	.	CASSLDRGDQPQHF	TGTGCCAGCAGCTTAGACAGGGGGGATCAGCCCCAGCATTTT
TRBJ2-7	TRBV9	.	.	CASSVGASSYEQYF	TGTGCCAGCAGCGTAGGGGCTTCCTCCTACGAGCAGTACTTC
TRBJ2-3	TRBV19	.	.	CASSIEGGTDTQYF	TGTGCCAGTAGTATCGAGGGCGGCACAGATACGCAGTATTTT
TRBJ1-1	TRBV3-1/TRBV3-2	.	.	CASSQFQLRLNTEAFF	TGTGCCAGCAGCCAATTTCAGCTGAGATTGAACACTGAAGCTTTCTTT
TRBJ2-7	TRBV7-2	TRBD2	.	CASSFGLAGSYEQYF	TGTGCCAGCAGCTTCGGGCTAGCGGGCTCCTACGAGCAGTACTTC
TRBJ2-3	TRBV15	.	.	CATSGPNGDTQYF	TGTGCCACCAGCGGTCCGAACGGGGATACGCAGTATTTT
TRBJ2-1	TRBV7-8	TRBD2	.	CASSLSLATSGRSGNEQFF	TGTGCCAGCAGCTTATCGCTTGCGACTAGCGGTCGTTCGGGTAATGAGCAGTTCTTC
TRBJ2-7	TRBV7-2	.	.	CASSHGTLSSYEQYF	TGTGCCAGCAGCCATGGGACGCTCAGCTCCTACGAGCAGTACTTC
TRBJ2-6	TRBV11-3	.	.	CASSRHVAGANVLTF	TGTGCCAGCAGCCGCCACGTTGCTGGGGCCAACGTCCTGACTTTC
TRBJ1-1	TRBV21-1	.	.	CASSPPGVDTEAFF	TGTGCCAGCAGCCCGCCAGGAGTGGACACTGAAGCTTTCTTT
TRBJ1-5	TRBV19	.	.	CASSFTGHSRVQPQHF	TGTGCCAGTAGTTTCACAGGACACTCGCGAGTTCAGCCCCAGCATTTT
TRBJ2-3	TRBV5-1	.	.	CASSLRGSGSDTQYF	TGCGCCAGCAGCTTGAGGGGGAGTGGGTCAGATACGCAGTATTTT
TRBJ1-5	TRBV24-1	.	.	CATGGETNQPQHF	TGTGCCACCGGGGGGGAGACCAATCAGCCCCAGCATTTT
TRBJ1-2	TRBV3-1/TRBV3-2	TRBD1	.	CASSQGTGGNYGYTF	TGTGCCAGCAGCCAAGGGACAGGGGGCAACTATGGCTACACCTTC
TRBJ2-7	TRBV4-1	.	.	CASSQEAGRYEQYF	TGCGCCAGCAGCCAAGAGGCAGGGCGATACGAGCAGTACTTC
TRBJ2-6	TRBV19	.	.	CASSPPVGGQVRANVLTF	TGTGCCAGTAGCCCCCCGGTTGGGGGGCAGGTAAGGGCCAACGTCCTGACTTTC
TRBJ2-1	TRBV29-1	.	.	CSVEDILAGGNESYNEQFF	TGCAGCGTTGAAGATATACTTGCTGGCGGGAATGAATCCTACAATGAGCAGTTCTTC